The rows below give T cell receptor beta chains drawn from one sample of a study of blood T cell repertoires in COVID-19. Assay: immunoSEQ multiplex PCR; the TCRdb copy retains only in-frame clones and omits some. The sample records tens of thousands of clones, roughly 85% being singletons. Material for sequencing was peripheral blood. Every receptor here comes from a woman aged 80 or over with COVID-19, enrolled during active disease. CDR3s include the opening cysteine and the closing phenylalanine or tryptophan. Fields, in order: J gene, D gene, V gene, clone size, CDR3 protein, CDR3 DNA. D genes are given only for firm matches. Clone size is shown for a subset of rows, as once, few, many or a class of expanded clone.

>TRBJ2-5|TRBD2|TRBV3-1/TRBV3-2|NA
CASSPPWGSGSSGSQETQYF
TGTGCCAGCAGCCCTCCTTGGGGTAGCGGGAGTAGCGGGTCGCAAGAGACCCAGTACTTC
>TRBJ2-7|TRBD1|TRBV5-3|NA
CAGQGPHEQYF
TGTGCCGGACAGGGCCCCCACGAGCAGTACTTC
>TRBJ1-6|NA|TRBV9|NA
CASSVEVGAGSPLHF
TGTGCCAGCAGCGTAGAGGTGGGGGCAGGTTCACCCCTCCACTTT
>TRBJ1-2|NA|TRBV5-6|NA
CASSLNQGYYGYTF
TGTGCCAGCAGCTTGAATCAGGGGTACTATGGCTACACCTTC
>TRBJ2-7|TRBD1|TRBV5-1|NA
CASSWGTEGYREQYF
TGCGCCAGCAGCTGGGGGACAGAGGGGTATCGGGAGCAGTACTTC
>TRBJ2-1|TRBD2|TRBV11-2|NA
CASSPRWSGSMNEQFF
TGTGCCAGCAGCCCCCGTTGGAGCGGGAGTATGAATGAGCAGTTCTTC
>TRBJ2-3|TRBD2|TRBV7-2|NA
CASSSRLAGVRTDTQYF
TGTGCCAGCAGCTCGAGACTAGCGGGGGTTAGGACAGATACGCAGTATTTT
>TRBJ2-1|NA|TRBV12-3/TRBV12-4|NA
CATRRGSYNEQFF
TGTGCCACCCGCAGGGGATCCTACAATGAGCAGTTCTTC
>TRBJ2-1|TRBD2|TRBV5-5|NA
CASSSLAGGYNEQFF
TGTGCCAGCAGTTCCTTAGCGGGGGGCTACAATGAGCAGTTCTTC
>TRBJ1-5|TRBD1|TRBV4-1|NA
CASSQRVAGTGDQPQHF
TGCGCCAGCAGCCAAAGAGTAGCCGGGACAGGGGATCAGCCCCAGCATTTT
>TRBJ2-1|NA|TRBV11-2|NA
CASSLDIEPTYNEQFF
TGTGCCAGCAGCTTAGATATAGAACCAACCTACAATGAGCAGTTCTTC
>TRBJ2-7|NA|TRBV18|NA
CASSPLGQTYEQYF
TGTGCCAGCTCACCATTAGGACAGACCTACGAGCAGTACTTC
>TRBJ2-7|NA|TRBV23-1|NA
CASSQPDTLRHF
TGCGCCAGCAGTCAACCGGACACTCTCAGGCACTTC
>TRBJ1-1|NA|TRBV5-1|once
CASSTGNTEAFF
TGCGCCAGCAGCACAGGGAACACTGAAGCTTTCTTT
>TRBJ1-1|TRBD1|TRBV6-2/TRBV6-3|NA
CASSPRDRGDTEAFF
TGTGCCAGCAGTCCACGGGACAGGGGGGACACTGAAGCTTTCTTT
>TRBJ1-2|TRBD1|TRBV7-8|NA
CASSLDRGRYGYTF
TGTGCCAGCAGCTTGGACAGGGGGCGATATGGCTACACCTTC
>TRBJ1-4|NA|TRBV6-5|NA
CASSQRARSEKLFF
TGTGCCAGCAGCCAGAGGGCTCGCAGTGAAAAACTGTTTTTT
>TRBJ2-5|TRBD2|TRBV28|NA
CASSSDVSGLAEGETQYF
TGTGCCAGCAGTTCGGACGTTTCGGGACTAGCGGAGGGGGAGACCCAGTACTTC
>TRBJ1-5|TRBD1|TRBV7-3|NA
CASSPGQGQPQHF
TGTGCCAGCAGCCCGGGACAGGGTCAGCCCCAGCATTTT
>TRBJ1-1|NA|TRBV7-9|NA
CASSPGTLTEAFF
TGTGCCAGCAGCCCTGGGACTCTTACCGAAGCTTTCTTT
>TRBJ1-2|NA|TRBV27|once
CASSRGLDRGTNYGYTF
TGTGCCAGCAGTAGGGGTCTAGACCGAGGAACTAACTATGGCTACACCTTC
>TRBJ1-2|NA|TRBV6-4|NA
CASSEEGLGGYTF
TGTGCCAGCAGTGAGGAGGGGCTCGGTGGCTACACCTTC
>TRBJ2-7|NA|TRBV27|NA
CASARGTGDSYEQYF
TGTGCCAGCGCCCGGGGGACGGGAGACTCCTACGAGCAGTACTTC
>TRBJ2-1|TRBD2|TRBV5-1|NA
CASSPESGGHYNEQFF
TGCGCCAGCAGCCCAGAAAGCGGGGGACACTACAATGAGCAGTTCTTC